The clone carrying this T cell receptor (beta chain) was seen a few times. The data were obtained in a study of early T cells in non-severe SARS-CoV-2 infection. Via MiXCR, TCRdb re-called the 5' RACE reads, giving one row per CDR3 protein. Among about 25,000 distinct CDR3 sequences listed, less than 7% were seen once. The CDR3 is made up of 13 amino acids. V lost 0 bases, J lost 4 bases, and 7 bases lay in between. The rearrangement links TRBV12-3 or TRBV12-4 to TRBJ2-7, with unresolved D. Material: whole blood. This TCR was recovered from an adult who was a healthcare worker with PCR-confirmed SARS-CoV-2 infection or an uninfected control (not recorded which). The CDR3 coding sequence is TGTGCCAGCAGTTTAGCGGCCCAGTACGAGCAGTACTTC. Protein product: CASSLAAQYEQYF.